This T cell receptor (beta chain) was captured in a study of cytomegalovirus exposure and HLA in healthy donors. As for the study in general: The 100 to 150 validation repertoires used the same platform as the roughly 670 first-cohort repertoires, a later analysis reported.

General study points: Among TCR beta chains, those listed as cytomegalovirus-associated numbered fewer than 200. In vitro confirmation showed three CMV-associated chains to be CMV antigen specific.

Separation from the roughly 690-subject first cohort characterized the roughly 130-subject validation cohort, to which the donors belonged. A remark on this clone: Its antigen is not known.

The CDR3 runs 14 residues. The J segment lost 4 bases and the V segment lost 9 bases, leaving 10 bases of the junction unmatched. Germline CDR1 reads MNHNS; CDR2 reads SASEGT. Assay: immunoSEQ multiplex PCR; the TCRdb copy retains only in-frame clones and omits some. Counted here are fewer than 200,000 clones, about 80% occurring once; the ten biggest clones make up approximately 2.9%. J is TRBJ2-5 and V is TRBV6-1; 8 bases are a match to TRBD1. The specimen sequenced was PBMCs. The sequence derives from a young woman in good health and CMV-seropositive. The CDR3 reads CASHLGTGRETQYF. The CDR3 nucleotides are TGTGCCAGTCATTTGGGGACAGGTCGAGAGACCCAGTACTTC.